The subject of this entry is one TCR beta chain. What it binds is unknown. Its ends do not fully match the called genes, so a read error is possible. This entry is derived from a study of tumor and adjacent non-tumor tissue in lung cancer. The wider study: The patients, roughly 9 men and 4 or 5 women, were about 31 to 80 with stage I to III disease.

The library came from three nested PCR rounds adapted from ARM-PCR protocols. One entry per CDR3 protein, called by TCRdb with MiXCR from the multiplex PCR reads. The sample lists fewer than 45,000 distinct CDR3 sequences, around 67% occurring once. There are 13 residues in the CDR3. The V gene's germline CDR1 is SGHRS and CDR2 YFSETQ. Findings and limits, study-wide: TCR diversity was significantly greater in tumor than normal lung tissue.

The template was RNA from unsorted bulk tissue. This non-tumor lung sample came from over 3 cm beyond the tumor edge. This chain uses TRBV5-1 with TRBJ2-5; D is possibly TRBD1 or TRBD2 (5 bases each). This sequence originates from a woman aged 40 to 55 with non-small cell lung cancer. The sample was distant non-tumor lung tissue. CDR3 sequence reads: CTSSLSGTETQYF. The CDR3 DNA sequence: TGCACCAGCAGCTTGTCGGGGACCGAGACCCAGTACTTC.